The rows below give T cell receptor beta chains drawn from one sample of a study of PD-1 blockade in classical Hodgkin lymphoma. Sequenced by immunoSEQ multiplex PCR; TCRdb stores in-frame clones only, minus some. The top ten clones hold about 8% of a sample with tens of thousands of clones, 85% to 95% of them seen once. Material: peripheral blood mononuclear cells (PBMCs), obtained before the fourth cycle of nivolumab. The origin of the receptors is a human donor with classical Hodgkin lymphoma. Both conserved end residues are part of each CDR3. The order of the fields is J gene, V gene, clone size, D gene, CDR3 protein, CDR3 DNA. The D gene is left open where the match is weak. Clone size is given for some rows only: seen once, a few or many times, or a class if the clone is expanded.

J gene: TRBJ2-7
V gene: TRBV30
clone size: once
D gene: TRBD1
CDR3 protein: CAWSVQGAEEQYF
CDR3 DNA: TGTGCCTGGAGTGTACAGGGGGCGGAAGAGCAGTACTTC

J gene: TRBJ1-1
V gene: TRBV30
clone size: NA
D gene: NA
CDR3 protein: CAWSIKPRVSLEAFF
CDR3 DNA: TGTGCCTGGAGTATCAAGCCCAGGGTCTCCTTGGAAGCTTTCTTT

J gene: TRBJ2-1
V gene: TRBV19
clone size: NA
D gene: NA
CDR3 protein: CASSIGTIRVDNEQFF
CDR3 DNA: TGTGCCAGTAGTATAGGGACTATTCGGGTTGACAATGAGCAGTTCTTC

J gene: TRBJ2-5
V gene: TRBV6-6
clone size: NA
D gene: TRBD1
CDR3 protein: CASSYVGTEETQYF
CDR3 DNA: TGTGCCAGCAGTTACGTGGGGACAGAAGAGACCCAGTACTTC

J gene: TRBJ1-1
V gene: TRBV6-5
clone size: NA
D gene: NA
CDR3 protein: CASSLEREAFF
CDR3 DNA: TGTGCCAGCAGTCTGGAGCGTGAAGCTTTCTTT

J gene: TRBJ1-5
V gene: TRBV4-1
clone size: NA
D gene: NA
CDR3 protein: CASSRAGASNQPQHF
CDR3 DNA: TGCGCCAGCAGCCGTGCGGGGGCGAGCAATCAGCCCCAGCATTTT

J gene: TRBJ1-2
V gene: TRBV2
clone size: few
D gene: NA
CDR3 protein: CASSQDSYGYTF
CDR3 DNA: TGTGCCAGCAGTCAGGACAGCTATGGCTACACCTTC

J gene: TRBJ1-4
V gene: TRBV2
clone size: NA
D gene: NA
CDR3 protein: CASSVDRTIIGVELFF
CDR3 DNA: TGTGCCAGCAGTGTTGACAGAACTATTATTGGTGTGGAACTGTTTTTT

J gene: TRBJ2-3
V gene: TRBV28
clone size: NA
D gene: NA
CDR3 protein: CASSSGPQGTQYF
CDR3 DNA: TGTGCCAGCAGCTCGGGGCCTCAGGGCACGCAGTATTTT

J gene: TRBJ2-2
V gene: TRBV9
clone size: NA
D gene: TRBD2
CDR3 protein: CASSLLAGGNTGELFF
CDR3 DNA: TGTGCCAGCAGCCTGCTCGCGGGGGGGAACACCGGGGAGCTGTTTTTT

J gene: TRBJ2-3
V gene: TRBV9
clone size: NA
D gene: NA
CDR3 protein: CASSVGGNPADTQYF
CDR3 DNA: TGTGCCAGCAGCGTAGGGGGGAATCCGGCAGATACGCAGTATTTT

J gene: TRBJ2-7
V gene: TRBV20-1
clone size: NA
D gene: NA
CDR3 protein: CSADKSYEQYF
CDR3 DNA: TGCAGTGCTGATAAATCCTACGAGCAGTACTTC

J gene: TRBJ1-6
V gene: TRBV5-1
clone size: NA
D gene: NA
CDR3 protein: CASSLGQFNSPLHF
CDR3 DNA: TGCGCCAGCAGCTTGGGACAGTTTAATTCACCCCTCCACTTT

J gene: TRBJ2-5
V gene: TRBV6-6
clone size: NA
D gene: NA
CDR3 protein: CASSGALQETQYF
CDR3 DNA: TGTGCCAGCAGTGGGGCCCTCCAAGAGACCCAGTACTTC

J gene: TRBJ2-1
V gene: TRBV7-3
clone size: once
D gene: NA
CDR3 protein: CASSKAGLSLDNEQFF
CDR3 DNA: TGTGCCAGCAGCAAGGCCGGACTTTCGCTGGACAATGAGCAGTTCTTC

J gene: TRBJ2-1
V gene: TRBV9
clone size: NA
D gene: NA
CDR3 protein: CASSVVSSYNEQFF
CDR3 DNA: TGTGCCAGCAGCGTCGTGAGCTCCTACAATGAGCAGTTCTTC

J gene: TRBJ2-7
V gene: TRBV4-1
clone size: NA
D gene: TRBD2
CDR3 protein: CASSQEAGGYEQYF
CDR3 DNA: TGCGCCAGCAGCCAAGAGGCGGGGGGCTACGAGCAGTACTTC

J gene: TRBJ2-3
V gene: TRBV5-1
clone size: once
D gene: NA
CDR3 protein: CASSLWGHTSTDTQYF
CDR3 DNA: TGCGCCAGCAGCTTGTGGGGCCATACTAGCACAGATACGCAGTATTTT

J gene: TRBJ1-4
V gene: TRBV27
clone size: NA
D gene: NA
CDR3 protein: CASSLPDDTTGCEKLFF
CDR3 DNA: TGTGCCAGCAGTTTACCCGACGACACTACCGGATGTGAAAAACTGTTTTTT

J gene: TRBJ2-7
V gene: TRBV9
clone size: NA
D gene: NA
CDR3 protein: CASSARGGAATEQYF
CDR3 DNA: TGTGCCAGCAGCGCCAGGGGCGGAGCGGCAACCGAGCAGTACTTC

J gene: TRBJ2-7
V gene: TRBV11-3
clone size: NA
D gene: TRBD2
CDR3 protein: CASSLLAGDSGEQYF
CDR3 DNA: TGTGCCAGCAGTCTATTGGCGGGGGACTCGGGGGAGCAGTACTTC

J gene: TRBJ1-6
V gene: TRBV11-2
clone size: NA
D gene: NA
CDR3 protein: CASSRGGNNSPLHF
CDR3 DNA: TGTGCCAGCAGTCGGGGGGGGAATAATTCACCCCTCCACTTT

J gene: TRBJ1-1
V gene: TRBV29-1
clone size: NA
D gene: NA
CDR3 protein: CSAAGGMNTEAFF
CDR3 DNA: TGCAGCGCCGCCGGGGGTATGAACACTGAAGCTTTCTTT

J gene: TRBJ2-7
V gene: TRBV5-5
clone size: NA
D gene: TRBD1
CDR3 protein: CASRTGTGVSYEQYF
CDR3 DNA: TGTGCCAGCAGGACCGGGACAGGAGTATCCTACGAGCAGTACTTC

J gene: TRBJ2-7
V gene: TRBV2
clone size: NA
D gene: NA
CDR3 protein: CASERSREKGGYEQYF
CDR3 DNA: TGTGCCAGCGAAAGAAGCAGGGAGAAGGGGGGCTACGAGCAGTACTTC

J gene: TRBJ1-1
V gene: TRBV30
clone size: NA
D gene: NA
CDR3 protein: CAWSWMNTEAFF
CDR3 DNA: TGTGCCTGGAGTTGGATGAACACTGAAGCTTTCTTT

J gene: TRBJ2-7
V gene: TRBV30
clone size: NA
D gene: NA
CDR3 protein: CAWMGDRNYEQYF
CDR3 DNA: TGTGCCTGGATGGGTGACAGGAATTACGAGCAGTACTTC

J gene: TRBJ2-1
V gene: TRBV25-1
clone size: NA
D gene: TRBD2
CDR3 protein: CASRPSGGSSYNEQFF
CDR3 DNA: TGTGCCAGCAGACCCAGCGGGGGGAGCTCCTACAATGAGCAGTTCTTC